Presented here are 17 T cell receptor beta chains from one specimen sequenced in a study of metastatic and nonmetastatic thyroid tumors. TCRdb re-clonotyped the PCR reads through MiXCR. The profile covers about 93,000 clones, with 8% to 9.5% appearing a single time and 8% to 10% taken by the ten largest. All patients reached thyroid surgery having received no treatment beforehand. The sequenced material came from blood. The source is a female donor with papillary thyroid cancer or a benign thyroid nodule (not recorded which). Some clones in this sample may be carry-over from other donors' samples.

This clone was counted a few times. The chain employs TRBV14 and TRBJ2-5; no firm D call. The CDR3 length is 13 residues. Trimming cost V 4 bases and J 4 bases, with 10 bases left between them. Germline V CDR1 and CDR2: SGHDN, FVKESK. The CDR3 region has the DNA TGTGCCAGCAGCCGGGTGGTGGCAGAGACCCAGTACTTC. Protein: CASSRVVAETQYF. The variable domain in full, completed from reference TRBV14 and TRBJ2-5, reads EAGVTQFPSHSVIEKGQTVTLRCDPISGHDNLYWYRRVMGKEIKFLLHFVKESKQDESGMPNNRFLAERTGGTYSTLKVQPAELEDSGVYFCASSRVVAETQYFGPGTRLLVL.

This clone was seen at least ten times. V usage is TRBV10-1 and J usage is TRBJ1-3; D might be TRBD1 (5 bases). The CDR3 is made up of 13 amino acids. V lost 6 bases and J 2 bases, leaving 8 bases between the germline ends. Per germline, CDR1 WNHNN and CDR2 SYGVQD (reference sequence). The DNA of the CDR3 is TGCGCCAGCAGAGGACAAGCTGGAAACACCATATATTTT. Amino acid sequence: CASRGQAGNTIYF.

CDR3 residues: CASRPRQGPKETQYF. The CDR3 DNA is TGTGCCAGCAGACCAAGACAGGGGCCCAAGGAGACCCAGTACTTC. The genes are TRBV11-3 and TRBJ2-5, with 8 bases aligning to TRBD1. V lost 6 bases and J lost 5; bases outside the gene matches: 11. The CDR3 is 15 amino acids. CDR1 is SGHNT, CDR2 YENEEA, per germline.

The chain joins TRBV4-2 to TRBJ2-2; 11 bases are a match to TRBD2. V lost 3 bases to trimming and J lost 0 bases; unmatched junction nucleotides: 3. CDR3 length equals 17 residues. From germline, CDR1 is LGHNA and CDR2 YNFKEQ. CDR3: CASSQYSGGANTGELFF. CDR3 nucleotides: TGTGCCAGCAGCCAGTATAGCGGGGGGGCGAACACCGGGGAGCTGTTTTTT.

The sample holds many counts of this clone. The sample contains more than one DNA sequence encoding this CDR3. The DNA of the CDR3 is TGTGCCAGTAGTAACAGGGACAGCCGGCTGCGTGGCTACACCTTC. It translates to CASSNRDSRLRGYTF. This chain links TRBV19 with TRBJ1-2, with 7 nucleotides matching TRBD1. Germline lookup yields CDR1 LNHDA and CDR2 SQIVND (reference sequence). The V and J ends lost 4 bases and 7 bases, in that order; junction bases with no gene match: 12. The CDR3 is 15 amino acids. The full variable domain, with the rest looked up from reference TRBV19 and TRBJ1-2, is DGGITQSPKYLFRKEGQNVTLSCEQNLNHDAMYWYRQDPGQGLRLIYYSQIVNDFQKGDIAEGYSVSREKKESFPLTVTSAQKNPTAFYLCASSNRDSRLRGYTFGSGTRLTVV.

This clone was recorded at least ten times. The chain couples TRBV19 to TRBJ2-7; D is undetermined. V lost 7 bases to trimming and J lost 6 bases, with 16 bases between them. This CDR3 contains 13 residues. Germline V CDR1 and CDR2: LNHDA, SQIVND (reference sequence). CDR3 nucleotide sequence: TGTGCCAGTAAGAGATACCCCCTAGGCGAGCAGTACTTC. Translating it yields CASKRYPLGEQYF.

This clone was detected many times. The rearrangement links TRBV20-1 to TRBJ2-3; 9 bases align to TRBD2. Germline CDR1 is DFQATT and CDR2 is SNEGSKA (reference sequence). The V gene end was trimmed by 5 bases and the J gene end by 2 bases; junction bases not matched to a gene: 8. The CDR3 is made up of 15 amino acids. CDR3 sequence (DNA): TGCAGTGCTGGGACGACTAGCGGAAACACAGATACGCAGTATTTT. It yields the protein CSAGTTSGNTDTQYF.

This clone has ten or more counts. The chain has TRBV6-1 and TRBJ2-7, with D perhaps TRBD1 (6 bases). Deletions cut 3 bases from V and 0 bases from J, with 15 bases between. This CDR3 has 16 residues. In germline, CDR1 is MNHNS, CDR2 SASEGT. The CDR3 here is CASSEAATGHSYEQYF. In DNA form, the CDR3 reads TGTGCCAGCAGTGAGGCGGCGACGGGACACTCCTACGAGCAGTACTTC.

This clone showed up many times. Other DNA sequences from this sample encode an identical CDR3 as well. The CDR3 spells CSARGNSYNSPLHF. The CDR3 DNA reads TGCAGCGCGAGGGGCAACTCCTATAATTCACCCCTCCACTTT. V usage is TRBV29-1 and J usage is TRBJ1-6; D perhaps matches TRBD1 (5 bases). The CDR3 contains 14 residues. V lost 7 bases and J 0 bases, leaving 10 bases between the germline ends. The germline gives CDR1 SQVTM, CDR2 ANQGSEA.

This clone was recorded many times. The CDR3 nucleotides are TGCAGTGCTAGAGATCCCACTAGCGGGGGTTACGAGCAGTACTTC. Protein product: CSARDPTSGGYEQYF. V and J are TRBV20-1 and TRBJ2-7, with 11 bases fitting TRBD2. V trimming: 0 bases; J trimming: 4 bases; junction bases outside the gene matches: 5. Germline V lookup: CDR1 DFQATT, CDR2 SNEGSKA (reference sequence). The CDR3 has 15 amino acids.

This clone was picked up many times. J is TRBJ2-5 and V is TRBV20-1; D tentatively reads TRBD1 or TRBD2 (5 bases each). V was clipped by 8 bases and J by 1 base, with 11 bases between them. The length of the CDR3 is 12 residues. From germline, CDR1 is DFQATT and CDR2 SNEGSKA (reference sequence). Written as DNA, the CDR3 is TGCAGTACGGGGCGGAGCCAAGAGACCCAGTACTTC. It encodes CSTGRSQETQYF.

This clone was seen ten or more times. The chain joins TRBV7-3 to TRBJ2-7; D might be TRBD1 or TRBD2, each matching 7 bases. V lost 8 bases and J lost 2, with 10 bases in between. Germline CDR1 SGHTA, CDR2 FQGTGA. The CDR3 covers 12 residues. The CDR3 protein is CASGRGPYEQYF. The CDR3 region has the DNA TGTGCCAGCGGGAGGGGGCCCTACGAGCAGTACTTC.

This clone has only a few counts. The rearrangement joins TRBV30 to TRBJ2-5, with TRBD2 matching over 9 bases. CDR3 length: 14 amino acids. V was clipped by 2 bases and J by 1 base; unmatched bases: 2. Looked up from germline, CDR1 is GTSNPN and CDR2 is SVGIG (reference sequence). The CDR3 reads CAWSWRGGQETQYF. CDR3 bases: TGTGCCTGGAGTTGGCGGGGGGGCCAAGAGACCCAGTACTTC.

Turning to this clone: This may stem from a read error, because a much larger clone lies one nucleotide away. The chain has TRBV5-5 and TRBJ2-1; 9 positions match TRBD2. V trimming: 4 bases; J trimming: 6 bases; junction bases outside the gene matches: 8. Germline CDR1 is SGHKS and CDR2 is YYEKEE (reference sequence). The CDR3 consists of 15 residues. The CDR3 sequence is CASSMGGLARNEQFF. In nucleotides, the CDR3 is TGTGCCAGCAGCATGGGGGGACTAGCACGCAATGAGCAGTTCTTC.

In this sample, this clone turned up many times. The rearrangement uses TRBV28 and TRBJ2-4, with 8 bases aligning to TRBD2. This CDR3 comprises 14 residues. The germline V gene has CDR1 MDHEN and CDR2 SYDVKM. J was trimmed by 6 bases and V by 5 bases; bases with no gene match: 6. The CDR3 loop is CASSLLRGGNIQYF. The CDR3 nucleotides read TGTGCCAGCAGTCTCCTCCGGGGGGGAAACATTCAGTACTTC.

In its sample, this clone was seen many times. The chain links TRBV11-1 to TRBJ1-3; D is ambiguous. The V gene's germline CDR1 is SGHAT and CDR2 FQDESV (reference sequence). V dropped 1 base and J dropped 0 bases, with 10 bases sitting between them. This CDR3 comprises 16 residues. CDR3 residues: CASSLGGSRSGNTIYF. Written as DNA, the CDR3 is TGTGCCAGCAGCTTAGGTGGGTCCCGCTCTGGAAACACCATATATTTT.

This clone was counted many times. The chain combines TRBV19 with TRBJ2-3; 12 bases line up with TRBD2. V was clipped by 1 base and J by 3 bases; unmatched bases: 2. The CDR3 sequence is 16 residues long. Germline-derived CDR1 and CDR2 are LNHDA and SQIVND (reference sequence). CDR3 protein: CASSIVTSGGTDTQYF. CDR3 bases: TGTGCCAGTAGTATAGTAACTAGCGGGGGGACAGATACGCAGTATTTT.